Each of the 5 T cell receptor beta chains below was sequenced from the same sample in a study of T-cell reconstitution after alpha-beta-depleted transplantation in children (dated by TCRdb to the mid-2010s). Library preparation was by PCR. Sequenced on an Illumina HiSeq 2500. TCR libraries were prepared with molecular barcoding, using unique molecular identifiers to normalize TCRbeta repertoire quantification. The public reads were run again by TCRdb, first through fastp at Q25 and then through MiXCR, and only productive beta chains were kept. Rows are combined by CDR3 protein, so each entry shows the most common genes and DNA. Here the sample has a few hundred thousand distinct CDR3 sequences; around 9.7% occur a single time. About 5% of the sample comes from the top ten. Sample: PBMCs from the stem cell graft donor, taken from the stem cell graft. The receptors shown here come from a human donor who donated a stem cell graft to a child with SCID.

There are many counts of this clonotype. CDR3 protein: CASSPTGGFQPQHF. Written as DNA, the CDR3 is TGTGCCAGCAGTCCCACAGGCGGCTTTCAGCCCCAGCATTTT. The chain is built from TRBV27 and TRBJ1-5; D is perhaps TRBD1 (5 bases). Germline V lookup: CDR1 MNHEY, CDR2 SMNVEV (reference sequence). The CDR3 extends over 14 amino acids. V was trimmed by 5 bases and J by 6 bases, leaving 14 bases between them.

This clonotype was observed many times. The gene calls are TRBV5-1 and TRBJ2-5; D not certain. Germline V gives CDR1 SGHRS, CDR2 YFSETQ. V lost 0 bases and J 5 bases, leaving 8 bases between the germline ends. The CDR3 extends over 13 amino acids. The CDR3 region is CASSLGVMETQYF. In DNA form, the CDR3 reads TGCGCCAGCAGCTTGGGGGTTATGGAGACCCAGTACTTC.

This clonotype occurred many times. The chain combines TRBV7-2 with TRBJ1-1; perhaps TRBD1 as D (5 bases). The germline V and J ends were trimmed by 1 base and 7 bases, with 13 bases remaining between them. Germline CDR1 is SGHTA and CDR2 is FQGNSA. CDR3 length equals 14 residues. As DNA, the CDR3 is TGTGCCAGCAGCTTAGATGGGGGGAGACTTGAAGCTTTCTTT. Protein: CASSLDGGRLEAFF.

This chain connects TRBV25-1 to TRBJ1-1, with unresolved D. V was pared by 3 bases and J by 11 bases, with 16 bases between. The length of the CDR3 is 13 residues. Germline V gene lookup returns CDR1 MGHDK and CDR2 SYGVNS. The CDR3 sequence: CASSDAWGRQAFF. In DNA, the CDR3 is TGTGCCAGCAGTGATGCGTGGGGTCGGCAGGCTTTCTTT.

This clonotype showed up many times. The chain joins TRBV7-2 to TRBJ2-1; TRBD1 matches at 12 bases. This CDR3 region has 16 residues. The V and J ends lost 0 bases and 9 bases, in that order; junction bases with no gene match: 6. CDR1 is SGHTA and CDR2 is FQGNSA in the germline V gene. The CDR3 DNA sequence: TGTGCCAGCAGCTTAGCCCGGGACAGGGGGCCTGGTGAGCAGTTCTTC. Translating gives CASSLARDRGPGEQFF.